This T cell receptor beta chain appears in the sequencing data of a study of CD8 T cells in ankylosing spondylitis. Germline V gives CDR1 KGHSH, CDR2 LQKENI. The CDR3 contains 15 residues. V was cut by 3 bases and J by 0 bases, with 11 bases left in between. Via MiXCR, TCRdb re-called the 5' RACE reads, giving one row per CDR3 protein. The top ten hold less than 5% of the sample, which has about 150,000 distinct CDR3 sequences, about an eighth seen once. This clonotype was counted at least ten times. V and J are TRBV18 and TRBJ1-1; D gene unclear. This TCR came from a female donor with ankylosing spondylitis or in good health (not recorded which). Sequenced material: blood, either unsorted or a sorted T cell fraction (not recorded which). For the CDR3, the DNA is TGTGCCAGCTCACCGGGCGGCGAATTGAACACTGAAGCTTTCTTT. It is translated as CASSPGGELNTEAFF.